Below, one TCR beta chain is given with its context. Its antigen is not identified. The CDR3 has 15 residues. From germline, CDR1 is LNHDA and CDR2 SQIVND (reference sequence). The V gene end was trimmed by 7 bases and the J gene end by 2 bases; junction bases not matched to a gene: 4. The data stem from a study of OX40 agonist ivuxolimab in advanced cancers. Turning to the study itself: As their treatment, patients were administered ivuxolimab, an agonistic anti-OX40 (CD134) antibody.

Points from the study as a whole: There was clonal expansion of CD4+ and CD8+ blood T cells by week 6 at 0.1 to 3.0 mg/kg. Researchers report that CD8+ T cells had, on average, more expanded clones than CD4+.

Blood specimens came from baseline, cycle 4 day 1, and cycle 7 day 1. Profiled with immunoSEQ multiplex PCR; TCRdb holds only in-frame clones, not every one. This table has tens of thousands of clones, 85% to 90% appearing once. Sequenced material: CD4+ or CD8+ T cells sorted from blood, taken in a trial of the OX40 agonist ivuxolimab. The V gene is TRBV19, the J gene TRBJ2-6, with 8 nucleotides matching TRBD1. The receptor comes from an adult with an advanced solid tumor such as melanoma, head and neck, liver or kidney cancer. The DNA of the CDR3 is TGTGCCAGTAATCCGACAGGGGCTGGGGCCAACGTCCTGACTTTC. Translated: CASNPTGAGANVLTF. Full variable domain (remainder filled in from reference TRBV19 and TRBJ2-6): DGGITQSPKYLFRKEGQNVTLSCEQNLNHDAMYWYRQDPGQGLRLIYYSQIVNDFQKGDIAEGYSVSREKKESFPLTVTSAQKNPTAFYLCASNPTGAGANVLTFGAGSRLTVL.